This TCR beta chain was documented in a study of blood T cell repertoires in COVID-19. Study-wide background: Sources were T cells, B-cell-depleted T cells, or PBMCs; the material itself was cDNA or gDNA.

Authors' processing steps: Counts of nucleated cells, estimated from reference gene primer amplification, were obtained. Repertoires were generated with immunoSEQ multiplex PCR, while TCRdb's copy carries only in-frame clones and drops some. V, J and clone size were drawn from that table, and D and trimming were deduced from the DNA. This table has fewer than 90,000 clones, approximately 80% appearing once. A note on this clone: This sample includes further DNA sequences coding for the same CDR3.

Seattle patients were enrolled during active infection and followed longitudinally. What was sequenced was peripheral blood. This TCR was recovered from a man in his sixties with COVID-19, enrolled during active disease.

The CDR3 DNA reads TGTGCCAGCAGTCTGCAAGAGACCCAGTACTTC. The encoded protein is CASSLQETQYF. This chain links TRBV27 with TRBJ2-5; unclear D gene. The CDR3 length is 11 residues. V gave up 5 bases and J gave up 2 bases, with 3 bases separating them. Looked up from germline, CDR1 is MNHEY and CDR2 is SMNVEV (reference sequence).